This paragraph covers one TCR beta chain sequence. This specimen comes from a study of T cell responses to AZD1222 COVID-19 vaccine. The table came from immunoSEQ multiplex PCR; TCRdb's copy has only in-frame clones and leaves some out. Here the sample spans approximately 300,000 clones, about 94% being singletons. The V gene's germline CDR1 is LGHNA and CDR2 YNFKEQ. CDR3 length equals 15 residues. The ends lost 2 bases at V and 12 bases at J; junction bases unmatched: 11. The starting material was peripheral blood, obtained 28 days after the second AZD1222 dose. The sequence was collected from an adult who received the AZD1222 COVID-19 vaccine. This rearrangement joins TRBV4-2 to TRBJ2-7, with 12 positions matching TRBD2. The CDR3 DNA reads as TGTGCCAGCAGCCAAACCGGGACTAGCGGGTCCGGTCTGTACTTC. This encodes CASSQTGTSGSGLYF.